The 19 T cell receptor beta chains reported below all come from one sample, sequenced in a study of T cell changes during pregnancy in multiple sclerosis. TCRdb keeps only in-frame clones here, not all; method: immunoSEQ multiplex PCR. This sample carries around 97,000 clones, about 90% of them seen once, and the ten largest clones take about 0.89%. Source: peripheral blood, taken after pregnancy. The receptors shown here come from a female donor with multiple sclerosis, enrolled in a pregnancy study.

V usage is TRBV2 and J usage is TRBJ2-7; weak D call: TRBD2 (5 bases). In germline, CDR1 is SNHLY, CDR2 FYNNEI. The CDR3 runs to 10 residues. V dropped 8 bases and J dropped 3 bases, with 5 bases sitting between them. Written as DNA, the CDR3 is TGTGCCAGCCGGGACTACGAGCAGTACTTC. Protein sequence: CASRDYEQYF.

The chain joins TRBV5-1 to TRBJ1-2; TRBD1 aligns across 7 bases. Germline CDR1 and CDR2: SGHRS and YFSETQ. Trimming cost V 4 bases and J 3 bases; bases outside gene matches: 3. This CDR3 has 13 amino acids. CDR3 region: CASSLDRDYGYTF. CDR3 bases: TGCGCCAGCAGCCTCGACAGGGACTATGGCTACACCTTC.

This chain links TRBV27 with TRBJ2-3; 7 nucleotides match TRBD2. Germline assignment: CDR1 MNHEY and CDR2 SMNVEV (reference sequence). CDR3 length equals 16 residues. V lost 4 bases, J lost 2 bases, and 9 bases stayed unmatched. CDR3 DNA: TGTGCCAGCAGTTCCCTAGCTAGCGGTTTCACAGATACGCAGTATTTT. Its protein is CASSSLASGFTDTQYF.

The chain carries TRBV5-5 and TRBJ2-7; maybe TRBD2 (5 bases). The CDR3 runs 15 residues. The V gene's germline CDR1 is SGHKS and CDR2 YYEKEE (reference sequence). Trimming cost V 5 bases and J 6 bases, with 21 bases left between them. CDR3: CASRRDYGIFGEQYF. The CDR3 nucleotides read TGTGCCAGCAGACGAGACTACGGTATCTTCGGCGAGCAGTACTTC.

The chain recombines TRBV7-8 with TRBJ2-2, with TRBD2 matching over 10 bases. Germline V gene data show CDR1 as SGHVS and CDR2 as FQNEAQ. With 5 bases clipped from V and 4 bases from J, the junction kept 7 bases outside the gene matches. The CDR3 is 16 amino acids. The chain's CDR3 is CASSTRTSGFTGELFF. In DNA, the CDR3 is TGTGCCAGCAGCACCCGGACTAGCGGTTTCACCGGGGAGCTGTTTTTT.

The chain employs TRBV21-1 and TRBJ1-2; the table's D call, TRBD1, has no DNA check behind it. TRBV21-1 is a recognized pseudogene. This CDR3 region has 17 residues. The CDR3 nucleotides are TGTGCCAGCAGCAAAGAAGCAGGACAGGGGGCGACCTATGGCTACACCTTC. Translated: CASSKEAGQGATYGYTF.

The V gene is TRBV6-6, the J gene TRBJ2-7; 10 bases map to TRBD2. The CDR3 contains 16 residues. V shed 2 bases, J shed 7 bases, and the junction held 11 bases outside the gene matches. Germline V CDR1 and CDR2: MNHNY, SVGAGI (reference sequence). The CDR3 spells CASSYRVLAGGWEQYF. In DNA form, the CDR3 reads TGTGCCAGCAGTTACCGGGTTTTAGCGGGAGGTTGGGAGCAGTACTTC.

The sample holds one count of this clone. CDR3 in amino acids: CASSLKPAGTEAFF. The CDR3 coding sequence is TGTGCCAGCAGTTTAAAACCTGCGGGCACTGAAGCTTTCTTT. The chain links TRBV27 to TRBJ1-1; D is ambiguous. The CDR3 length is 14 residues. CDR1 and CDR2 (germline): MNHEY, SMNVEV (reference sequence). V shed 2 bases and J shed 4 bases, with 11 bases lying between them.

This chain connects TRBV7-2 to TRBJ1-3; D is perhaps TRBD1 (5 bases). Trimming shortened V by 5 bases and J by 2 bases, and 13 bases separated the two germline ends. The CDR3 has 15 amino acids. Germline V gives CDR1 SGHTA, CDR2 FQGNSA. The chain's CDR3 is CASSIQGGPGNTIYF. For the CDR3, the DNA is TGTGCCAGCAGCATTCAGGGAGGTCCTGGAAACACCATATATTTT.

The chain employs TRBV6-6 and TRBJ1-4; maybe TRBD1 (5 bases). Trimming stripped 7 bases from V and 5 bases from J, with 5 bases between. This CDR3 region has 11 residues. The V gene's germline CDR1 is MNHNY and CDR2 SVGAGI (reference sequence). The CDR3 loop is CASKGNEKLFF. In DNA, the CDR3 is TGTGCCAGCAAGGGGAATGAAAAACTGTTTTTT.

The chain carries TRBV6-5 and TRBJ1-4; D is unresolved. Between the trimmed V and J ends, which lost 2 bases and 6 bases, there was a span of 10 bases. Germline V lookup: CDR1 MNHEY, CDR2 SVGAGI. This CDR3 is built from 14 residues. The CDR3 loop reads CASSYGQWDEKLFF. The CDR3, as DNA: TGTGCCAGCAGTTACGGGCAGTGGGATGAAAAACTGTTTTTT.

The V and J genes are TRBV2 and TRBJ1-1, with D unresolved. In germline, CDR1 is SNHLY, CDR2 FYNNEI. V was cut by 8 bases and J by 5 bases, with 15 bases left in between. The CDR3 length is 13 residues. The DNA of the CDR3 is TGTGCCAGCCTAAGCCTGAGAGGGACTGAAGCTTTCTTT. Its translation is CASLSLRGTEAFF.

The chain recombines TRBV5-1 with TRBJ2-2; 7 bases are a match to TRBD1. Germline V lookup: CDR1 SGHRS, CDR2 YFSETQ. V lost 4 bases, J lost 0 bases, and 3 bases stayed unmatched. This CDR3 has 15 residues. The chain's CDR3 is CASSPTGANTGELFF. In nucleotides, the CDR3 is TGCGCCAGCAGCCCAACAGGGGCGAACACCGGGGAGCTGTTTTTT.

CDR3 coding DNA: TGCGCCAGCAGCTTGGTTGGCAGGGGAGCCGGGGAGCTGTTTTTT. Amino acids: CASSLVGRGAGELFF. V gene TRBV5-1 combines with J gene TRBJ2-2, with D possibly TRBD1 on 6 matching bases. The CDR3 length is 15 residues. The V end was cut by 0 bases, the J end by 6 bases, with 12 bases between. Germline assignment: CDR1 SGHRS and CDR2 YFSETQ.

The chain has TRBV30 and TRBJ2-3, with 9 bases lining up with TRBD2. Germline assignment: CDR1 GTSNPN and CDR2 SVGIG (reference sequence). The V segment lost 4 bases and the J segment 2 bases; nucleotides outside the gene matches: 4. The CDR3 spans 14 residues. The CDR3: CAWKTSGATDTQYF. In DNA form, the CDR3 reads TGTGCCTGGAAGACTAGCGGAGCCACAGATACGCAGTATTTT.

The V gene is TRBV9, the J gene TRBJ2-1, with TRBD2 matching over 11 bases. Germline-derived CDR1 and CDR2 are SGDLS and YYNGEE. The CDR3 loop spans 18 amino acids. Unmatched junction bases numbered 8, after V lost 0 bases and J lost 3 bases. This chain's CDR3 is CASSVAGLAGGYYNEQFF. CDR3 in DNA: TGTGCCAGCAGCGTAGCTGGTCTAGCGGGGGGATACTACAATGAGCAGTTCTTC.

The chain uses TRBV15 and TRBJ1-1; 7 nucleotides match TRBD1. The ends lost 6 bases at V and 5 bases at J; junction bases unmatched: 18. The germline CDR1 and CDR2 sequences are LNHNV and YYDKDF (reference sequence). CDR3 length: 17 amino acids. CDR3 in DNA: TGTGCCACCAGTCCGAGTTTCTACAGGGGCCTGGGAACTGAAGCTTTCTTT. This translates into CATSPSFYRGLGTEAFF.

The rearrangement uses TRBV5-6 and TRBJ2-7; 12 bases are a match to TRBD2. The J segment lost 7 bases and the V segment lost 2 bases, leaving 13 bases of the junction unmatched. Germline V lookup: CDR1 SGHDT, CDR2 YYEEEE. The CDR3 is made up of 17 amino acids. The chain's CDR3 is CASSFLSSGRAAREQYF. DNA for the CDR3: TGTGCCAGCAGCTTTTTGTCTAGCGGGAGGGCCGCCAGAGAGCAGTACTTC.

The V gene is TRBV9, the J gene TRBJ1-4, with 7 positions matching TRBD1. This CDR3 region has 18 residues. The germline V gene encodes CDR1 SGDLS and CDR2 YYNGEE. V was pared by 0 bases and J by 3 bases, with 11 bases of the junction left unmatched. CDR3 protein: CASSVAADRPSSNEKLFF. The CDR3 nucleotides read TGTGCCAGCAGCGTAGCAGCGGACAGGCCCTCGTCTAATGAAAAACTGTTTTTT.